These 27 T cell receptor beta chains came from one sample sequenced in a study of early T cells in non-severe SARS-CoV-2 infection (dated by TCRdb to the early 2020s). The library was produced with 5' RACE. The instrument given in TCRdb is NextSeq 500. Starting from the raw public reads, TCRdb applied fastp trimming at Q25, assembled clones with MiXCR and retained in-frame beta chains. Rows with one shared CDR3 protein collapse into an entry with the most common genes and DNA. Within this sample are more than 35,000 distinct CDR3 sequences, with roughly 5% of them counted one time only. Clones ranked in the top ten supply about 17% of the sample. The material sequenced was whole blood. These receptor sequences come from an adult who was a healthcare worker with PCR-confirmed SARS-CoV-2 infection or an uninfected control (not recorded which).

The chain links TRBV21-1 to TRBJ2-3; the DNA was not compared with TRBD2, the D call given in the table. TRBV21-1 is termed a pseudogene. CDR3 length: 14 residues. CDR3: CASQRLADTDTQYF. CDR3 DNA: TGTGCCAGCCAGAGACTAGCGGACACAGATACGCAGTATTTT.

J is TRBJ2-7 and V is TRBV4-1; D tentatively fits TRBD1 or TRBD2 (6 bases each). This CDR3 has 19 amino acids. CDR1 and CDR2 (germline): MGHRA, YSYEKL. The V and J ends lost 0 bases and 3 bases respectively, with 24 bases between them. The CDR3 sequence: CASSQETMDWRDTNYEQYF. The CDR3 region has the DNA TGCGCCAGCAGCCAAGAAACGATGGATTGGCGGGACACCAACTACGAGCAGTACTTC.

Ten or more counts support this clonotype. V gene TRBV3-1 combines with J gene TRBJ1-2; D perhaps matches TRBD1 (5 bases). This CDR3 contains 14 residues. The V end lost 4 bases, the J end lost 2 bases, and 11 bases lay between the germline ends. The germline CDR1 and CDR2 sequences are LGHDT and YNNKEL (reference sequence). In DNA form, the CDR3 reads TGTGCCAGCAGCCGATCGGACACCAACTATGGCTACACCTTC. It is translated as CASSRSDTNYGYTF.

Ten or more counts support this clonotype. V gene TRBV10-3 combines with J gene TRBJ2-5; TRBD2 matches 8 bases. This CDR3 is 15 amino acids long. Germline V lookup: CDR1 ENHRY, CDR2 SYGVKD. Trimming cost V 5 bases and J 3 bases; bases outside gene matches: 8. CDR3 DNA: TGTGCCATCAGTCCCTCACGGGGGGGCAAAGAGACCCAGTACTTC. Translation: CAISPSRGGKETQYF.

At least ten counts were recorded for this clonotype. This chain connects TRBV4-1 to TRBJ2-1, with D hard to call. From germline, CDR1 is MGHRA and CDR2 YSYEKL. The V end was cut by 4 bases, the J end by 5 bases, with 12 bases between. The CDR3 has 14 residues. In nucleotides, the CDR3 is TGCGCCAGCAGCCCAGGTGGCTTCCACAATGAGCAGTTCTTC. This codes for CASSPGGFHNEQFF.

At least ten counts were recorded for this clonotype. CDR3 DNA sequence: TGCAGCGCCCCCCGGGAACCCAAGGGGACTGAAGCTTTCTTT. Protein product: CSAPREPKGTEAFF. The chain couples TRBV29-1 to TRBJ1-1, with a weak D call TRBD1 (5 bases). Trimming took off 7 bases at V and 5 bases at J, with 20 bases between the two ends. The CDR3 is 14 residues long. CDR1 is SQVTM, CDR2 ANQGSEA, per germline.

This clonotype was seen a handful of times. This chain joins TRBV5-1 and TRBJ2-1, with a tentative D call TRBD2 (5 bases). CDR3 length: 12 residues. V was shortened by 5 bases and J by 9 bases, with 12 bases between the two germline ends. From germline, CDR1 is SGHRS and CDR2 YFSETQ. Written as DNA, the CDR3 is TGCGCCAGCAGGGCTACCGCGGGTGAGCAGTTCTTC. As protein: CASRATAGEQFF.

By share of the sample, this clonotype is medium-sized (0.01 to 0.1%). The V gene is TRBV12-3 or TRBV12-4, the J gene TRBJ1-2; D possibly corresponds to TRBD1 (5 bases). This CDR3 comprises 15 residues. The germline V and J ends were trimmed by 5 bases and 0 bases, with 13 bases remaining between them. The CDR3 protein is CASSAWTRSNYGYTF. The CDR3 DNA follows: TGTGCCAGCAGTGCTTGGACAAGGTCTAACTATGGCTACACCTTC.

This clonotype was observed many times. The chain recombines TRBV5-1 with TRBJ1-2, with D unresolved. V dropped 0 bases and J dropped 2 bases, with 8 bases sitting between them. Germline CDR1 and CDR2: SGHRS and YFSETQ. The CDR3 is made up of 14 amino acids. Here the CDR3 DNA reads TGCGCCAGCAGCTTGGATTCTGGGAACTATGGCTACACCTTC. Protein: CASSLDSGNYGYTF.

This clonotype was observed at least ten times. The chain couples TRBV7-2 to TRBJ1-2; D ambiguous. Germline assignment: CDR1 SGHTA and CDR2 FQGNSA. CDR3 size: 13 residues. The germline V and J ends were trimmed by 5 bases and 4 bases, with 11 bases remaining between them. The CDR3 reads CASSKQGFYGYTF. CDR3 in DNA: TGTGCCAGCAGCAAACAAGGCTTCTATGGCTACACCTTC.

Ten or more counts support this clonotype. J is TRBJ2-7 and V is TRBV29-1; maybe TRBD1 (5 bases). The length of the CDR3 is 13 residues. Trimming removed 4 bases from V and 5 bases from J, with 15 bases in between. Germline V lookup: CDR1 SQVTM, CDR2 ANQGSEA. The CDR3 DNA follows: TGCAGCGTTGCGACAGAGAAACCCCACGAGCAGTACTTC. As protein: CSVATEKPHEQYF.

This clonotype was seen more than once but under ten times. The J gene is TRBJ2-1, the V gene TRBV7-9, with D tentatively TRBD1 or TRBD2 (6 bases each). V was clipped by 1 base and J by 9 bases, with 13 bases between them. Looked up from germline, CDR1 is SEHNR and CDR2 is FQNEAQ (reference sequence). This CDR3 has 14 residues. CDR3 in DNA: TGTGCCAGCAGCTTAGAATGGGGGGCAAGTGAGCAGTTCTTC. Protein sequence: CASSLEWGASEQFF.

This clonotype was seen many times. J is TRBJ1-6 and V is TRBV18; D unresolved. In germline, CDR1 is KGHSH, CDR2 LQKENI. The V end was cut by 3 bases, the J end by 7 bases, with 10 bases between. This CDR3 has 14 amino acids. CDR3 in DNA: TGTGCCAGCTCACCTCCGGGCGCGAATTCACCCCTCCACTTT. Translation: CASSPPGANSPLHF.

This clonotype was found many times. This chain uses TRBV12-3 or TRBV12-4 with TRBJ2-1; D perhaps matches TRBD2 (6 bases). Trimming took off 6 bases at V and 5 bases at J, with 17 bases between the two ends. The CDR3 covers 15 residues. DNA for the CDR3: TGTGCCAGCAGGTGGGGGGAAGCGTCCAACAATGAGCAGTTCTTC. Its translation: CASRWGEASNNEQFF.

The CDR3 nucleotides are TGTGCCAGCAGTGACCGTGCCCTCACTGGCTACACCTTC. Translation gives CASSDRALTGYTF. The genes are TRBV2 and TRBJ1-2; D unclear. Germline loops: CDR1 SNHLY, CDR2 FYNNEI. The CDR3 extends over 13 amino acids. V lost 3 bases and J 7 bases, leaving 12 bases between the germline ends.

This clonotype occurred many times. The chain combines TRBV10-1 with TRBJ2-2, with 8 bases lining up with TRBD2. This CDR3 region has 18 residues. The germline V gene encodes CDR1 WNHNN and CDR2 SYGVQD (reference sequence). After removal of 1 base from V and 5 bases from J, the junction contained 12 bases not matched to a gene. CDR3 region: CASSEWGLGPTGTGELFF. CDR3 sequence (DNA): TGCGCCAGCAGTGAGTGGGGACTAGGGCCCACGGGAACCGGGGAGCTGTTTTTT.

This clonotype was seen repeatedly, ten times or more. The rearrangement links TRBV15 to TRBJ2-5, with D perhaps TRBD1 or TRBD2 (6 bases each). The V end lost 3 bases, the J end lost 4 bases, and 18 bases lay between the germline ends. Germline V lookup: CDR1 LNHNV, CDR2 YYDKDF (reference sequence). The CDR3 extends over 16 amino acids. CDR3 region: CATSSMGGGVRETQYF. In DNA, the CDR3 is TGTGCCACCAGCAGTATGGGGGGCGGTGTAAGAGAGACCCAGTACTTC.

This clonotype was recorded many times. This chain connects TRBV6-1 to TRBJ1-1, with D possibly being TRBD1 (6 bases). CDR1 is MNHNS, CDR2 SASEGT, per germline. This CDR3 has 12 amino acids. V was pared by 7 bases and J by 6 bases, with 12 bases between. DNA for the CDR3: TGTGCCAGCATTCAGGGGTGGGCTGAAGCTTTCTTT. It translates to CASIQGWAEAFF.

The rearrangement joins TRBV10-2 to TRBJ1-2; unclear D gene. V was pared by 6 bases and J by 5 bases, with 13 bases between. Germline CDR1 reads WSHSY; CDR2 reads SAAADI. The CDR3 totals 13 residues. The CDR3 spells CASSYGKTYGYTF. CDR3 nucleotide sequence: TGCGCCAGCAGCTACGGGAAGACATATGGCTACACCTTC.

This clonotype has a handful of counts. The CDR3: CASSPGTVPGNTIYF. The CDR3 DNA reads as TGTGCCAGCAGCCCTGGGACAGTACCTGGAAACACCATATATTTT. This chain uses TRBV12-3 or TRBV12-4 with TRBJ1-3, with 7 bases aligning to TRBD1. This CDR3 is 15 amino acids long. J gave up 2 bases and V 6 bases, and 7 bases lay outside the gene matches.

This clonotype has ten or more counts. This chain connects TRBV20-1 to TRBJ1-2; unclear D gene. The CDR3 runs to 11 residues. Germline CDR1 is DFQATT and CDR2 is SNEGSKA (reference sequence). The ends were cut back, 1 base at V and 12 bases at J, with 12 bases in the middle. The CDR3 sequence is CSARGAQVDTF. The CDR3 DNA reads TGCAGTGCTAGAGGGGCGCAGGTCGACACCTTC.

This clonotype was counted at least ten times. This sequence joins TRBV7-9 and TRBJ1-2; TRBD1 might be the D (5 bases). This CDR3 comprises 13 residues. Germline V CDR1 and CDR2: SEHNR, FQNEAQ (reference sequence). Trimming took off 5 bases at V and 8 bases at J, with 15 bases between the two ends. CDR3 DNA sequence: TGTGCCAGCAGCACTCGGCAGGGAAGCGGCTACACCTTC. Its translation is CASSTRQGSGYTF. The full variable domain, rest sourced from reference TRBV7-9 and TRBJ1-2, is DTGVSQNPRHKITKRGQNVTFRCDPISEHNRLYWYRQTLGQGPEFLTYFQNEAQLEKSRLLSDRFSAERPKGSFSTLEIQRTEQGDSAMYLCASSTRQGSGYTFGSGTRLTVV.

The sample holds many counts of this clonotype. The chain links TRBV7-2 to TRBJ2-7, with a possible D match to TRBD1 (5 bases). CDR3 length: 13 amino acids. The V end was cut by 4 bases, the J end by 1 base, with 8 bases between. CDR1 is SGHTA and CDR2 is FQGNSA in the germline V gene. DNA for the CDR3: TGTGCCAGCAGCTGGGCAGGGTCCTACGAGCAGTACTTC. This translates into CASSWAGSYEQYF.

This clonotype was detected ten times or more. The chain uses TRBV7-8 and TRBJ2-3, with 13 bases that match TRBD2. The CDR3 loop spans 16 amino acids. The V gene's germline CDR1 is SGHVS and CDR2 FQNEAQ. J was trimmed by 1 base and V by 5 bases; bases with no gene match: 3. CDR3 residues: CASSPGTSGGTDTQYF. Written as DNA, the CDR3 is TGTGCCAGCAGCCCCGGGACTAGCGGGGGCACAGATACGCAGTATTTT. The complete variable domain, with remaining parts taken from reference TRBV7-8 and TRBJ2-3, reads GAGVSQSPRYKVAKRGQDVALRCDPISGHVSLFWYQQALGQGPEFLTYFQNEAQLDKSGLPSDRFFAERPEGSVSTLKIQRTQQEDSAVYLCASSPGTSGGTDTQYFGPGTRLTVL.

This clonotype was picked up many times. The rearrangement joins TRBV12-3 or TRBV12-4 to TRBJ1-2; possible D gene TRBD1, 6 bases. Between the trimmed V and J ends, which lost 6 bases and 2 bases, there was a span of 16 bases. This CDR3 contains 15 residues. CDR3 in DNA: TGTGCCAGCAGCACACAGGGATCAGTGAACTATGGCTACACCTTC. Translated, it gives CASSTQGSVNYGYTF.

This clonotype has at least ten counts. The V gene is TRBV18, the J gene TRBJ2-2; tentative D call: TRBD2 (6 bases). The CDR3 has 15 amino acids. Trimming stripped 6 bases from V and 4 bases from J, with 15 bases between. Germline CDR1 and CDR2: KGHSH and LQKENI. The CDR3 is CASSSGGLFTGELFF. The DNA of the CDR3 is TGTGCCAGCTCTTCCGGGGGACTTTTCACCGGGGAGCTGTTTTTT.

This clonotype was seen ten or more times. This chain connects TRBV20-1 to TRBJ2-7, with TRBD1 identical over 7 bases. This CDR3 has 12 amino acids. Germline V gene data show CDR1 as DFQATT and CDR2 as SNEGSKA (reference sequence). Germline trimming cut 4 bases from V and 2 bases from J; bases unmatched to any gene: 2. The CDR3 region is CSAKTGTYEQYF. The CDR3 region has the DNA TGCAGTGCTAAGACAGGGACCTACGAGCAGTACTTC.